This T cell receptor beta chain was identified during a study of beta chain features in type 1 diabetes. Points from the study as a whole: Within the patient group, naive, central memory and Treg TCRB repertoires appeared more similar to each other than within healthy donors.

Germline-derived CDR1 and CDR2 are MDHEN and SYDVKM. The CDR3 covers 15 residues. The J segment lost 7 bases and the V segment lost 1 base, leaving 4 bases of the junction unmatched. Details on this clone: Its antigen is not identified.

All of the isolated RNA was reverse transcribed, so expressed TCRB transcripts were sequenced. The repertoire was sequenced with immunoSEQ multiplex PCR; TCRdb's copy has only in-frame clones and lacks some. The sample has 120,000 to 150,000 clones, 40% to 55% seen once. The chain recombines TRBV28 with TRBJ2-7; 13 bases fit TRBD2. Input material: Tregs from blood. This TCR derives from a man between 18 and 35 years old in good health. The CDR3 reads CASSLSGLAGWEQYF. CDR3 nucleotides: TGTGCCAGCAGTTTATCGGGACTAGCGGGATGGGAGCAGTACTTC. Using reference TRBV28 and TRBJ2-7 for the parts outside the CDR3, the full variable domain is DVKVTQSSRYLVKRTGEKVFLECVQDMDHENMFWYRQDPGLGLRLIYFSYDVKMKEKGDIPEGYSVSREKKERFSLILESASTNQTSMYLCASSLSGLAGWEQYFGPGTRLTVT.